This TCR beta chain was recovered during a study of breast tumors, draining lymph nodes, adjacent tissues. Study-level findings and limits: Tumor and nontumor repertoires were significantly more similar in luminal-like than in basal-like breast cancer. The lymph node origin of tumor T cells was framed as consistent with a hypothesis, not demonstrated.

The lymph nodes were axillary draining lymph nodes from breast cancer patients. This clonotype has ten or more counts. Antigen: not known. Germline V gives CDR1 DFQATT, CDR2 SNEGSKA (reference sequence). V was pared by 0 bases and J by 8 bases, with 13 bases of the junction left unmatched. The length of the CDR3 is 17 residues. TCRdb processed the multiplex PCR reads anew with MiXCR; each CDR3 protein has one entry. The repertoire holds some 97,000 distinct CDR3 sequences, 21% seen once, with 1% to 1.5% in the top ten. The clonotype comes from a female donor with breast cancer. Some clones in this sample may be carry-over from other donors' samples. The chain has TRBV20-1 and TRBJ2-1; 10 nucleotides agree with TRBD2. Input material: axillary lymph node tissue. The CDR3: CSARETDLAGADHEQFF. The CDR3 coding sequence is TGCAGTGCTAGAGAAACGGACCTAGCGGGAGCTGACCATGAGCAGTTCTTC.